One and the same sample provided the 4 T cell receptor beta chains below, sequenced in a study of identical twins (dated by TCRdb to 2016 to 2017). Receptor libraries were prepared by 5' RACE. The run used an Illumina HiSeq 2000. The public reads were reprocessed in TCRdb via fastp at Q25 and MiXCR, keeping in-frame beta chains. When rows share a CDR3 protein, they turn into one entry using the most common DNA and genes. This sample holds about 890,000 distinct CDR3 sequences; 9% to 15% were observed only once. The ten largest clones represent roughly 1.5% of the sample. This same sample was also taken into another study, of yellow fever vaccine responses in identical twins.

Sequenced sample: PBMCs. The receptors were sampled from a woman between 18 and 29 years old in good health.

This clonotype was seen only a few times. The V gene is TRBV7-9, the J gene TRBJ2-7; 8 nucleotides align to TRBD2. V lost 1 base, J lost 4 bases, and 6 bases stayed unmatched. Germline V CDR1 and CDR2: SEHNR, FQNEAQ (reference sequence). This CDR3 comprises 15 residues. The CDR3, as DNA: TGTGCCAGCAGCTTAGGGTTTAGCGGGAAGTACGAGCAGTACTTC. This encodes CASSLGFSGKYEQYF.

There are a few counts of this clonotype. This chain uses TRBV20-1 with TRBJ2-1; TRBD1 matches at 7 bases. The CDR3 is 13 residues long. V shed 7 bases, J shed 0 bases, and the junction held 3 bases outside the gene matches. CDR1 is DFQATT and CDR2 is SNEGSKA in the germline V gene (reference sequence). This CDR3 reads CSGEGASYNEQFF. In DNA, the CDR3 is TGCAGTGGCGAGGGGGCCTCCTACAATGAGCAGTTCTTC.

This clonotype showed up just a few times. The CDR3 DNA reads as TGCGCCAGCAGCTGGAAGGACAGGGACCCCCTGAACACTGAAGCTTTCTTT. Translating it yields CASSWKDRDPLNTEAFF. V and J are TRBV5-1 and TRBJ1-1, with 8 bases matching TRBD1. The junction had 10 bases not matched to a gene; V was cut back by 3 bases and J by 0 bases. Germline loops: CDR1 SGHRS, CDR2 YFSETQ. The CDR3 is 17 amino acids.

The chain joins TRBV7-8 to TRBJ2-5, with TRBD1 matching 8 bases. This CDR3 comprises 15 residues. The V gene's germline CDR1 is SGHVS and CDR2 FQNEAQ. J lost 5 bases, V lost 5 bases, and 10 bases had no gene match. The CDR3 DNA reads TGTGCCAGCAGCGAAAGGGGACAGGCGGGGGAGACCCAGTACTTC. Translation: CASSERGQAGETQYF.